This T cell receptor (beta chain) was obtained from a study of T cell repertoires in cytomegalovirus infection. TCRdb analysed the reads with MiXCR anew, one entry per CDR3 protein. The sample lists around 240,000 distinct CDR3 sequences; about 20% were seen once. V was pared by 6 bases and J by 1 base, with 5 bases of the junction left unmatched. This CDR3 is 15 amino acids long. Germline V lookup: CDR1 KGHSH, CDR2 LQKENI. This clonotype was detected a few times. The specimen sequenced was CD8+ T cells from PBMCs. The TCR was taken from a human donor in good health (CMV status not recorded). Some clones in this sample may be carry-over from other donors' samples. This rearrangement joins TRBV18 to TRBJ2-3; 9 bases are shared with TRBD1. Here the CDR3 DNA reads TGTGCCAGCTCGCGGACAGGGGAGGGCACAGATACGCAGTATTTT. It is translated as CASSRTGEGTDTQYF.